The clone carrying this TCR beta chain has more than one count but fewer than ten. Its specificity is not known. Germline CDR1 and CDR2: MNHEY and SVGEGT. The CDR3 covers 13 residues. V lost 6 bases, J lost 5 bases, and 11 bases lay in between. The record originates from a study of T cells after yellow fever vaccination. Study-wide results and caveats: In post-booster samples, most primary-vaccination clones reappeared (96% CD4, 88% CD8).

TCRdb analysed the 5' RACE reads with MiXCR anew, one entry per CDR3 protein. The table shows 300,000 or so distinct CDR3 sequences, with almost 4% occurring only once. The rearrangement joins TRBV6-2 or TRBV6-3 to TRBJ1-5; D unclear. The material sequenced was PBMCs, taken 5 days after the yellow fever booster vaccination. This receptor was taken from a young man who received the YFV17D yellow fever vaccine. In DNA form, the CDR3 reads TGTGCCAGCAGCGCGACTACCTATCAGCCCCAGCATTTT. It is translated as CASSATTYQPQHF.